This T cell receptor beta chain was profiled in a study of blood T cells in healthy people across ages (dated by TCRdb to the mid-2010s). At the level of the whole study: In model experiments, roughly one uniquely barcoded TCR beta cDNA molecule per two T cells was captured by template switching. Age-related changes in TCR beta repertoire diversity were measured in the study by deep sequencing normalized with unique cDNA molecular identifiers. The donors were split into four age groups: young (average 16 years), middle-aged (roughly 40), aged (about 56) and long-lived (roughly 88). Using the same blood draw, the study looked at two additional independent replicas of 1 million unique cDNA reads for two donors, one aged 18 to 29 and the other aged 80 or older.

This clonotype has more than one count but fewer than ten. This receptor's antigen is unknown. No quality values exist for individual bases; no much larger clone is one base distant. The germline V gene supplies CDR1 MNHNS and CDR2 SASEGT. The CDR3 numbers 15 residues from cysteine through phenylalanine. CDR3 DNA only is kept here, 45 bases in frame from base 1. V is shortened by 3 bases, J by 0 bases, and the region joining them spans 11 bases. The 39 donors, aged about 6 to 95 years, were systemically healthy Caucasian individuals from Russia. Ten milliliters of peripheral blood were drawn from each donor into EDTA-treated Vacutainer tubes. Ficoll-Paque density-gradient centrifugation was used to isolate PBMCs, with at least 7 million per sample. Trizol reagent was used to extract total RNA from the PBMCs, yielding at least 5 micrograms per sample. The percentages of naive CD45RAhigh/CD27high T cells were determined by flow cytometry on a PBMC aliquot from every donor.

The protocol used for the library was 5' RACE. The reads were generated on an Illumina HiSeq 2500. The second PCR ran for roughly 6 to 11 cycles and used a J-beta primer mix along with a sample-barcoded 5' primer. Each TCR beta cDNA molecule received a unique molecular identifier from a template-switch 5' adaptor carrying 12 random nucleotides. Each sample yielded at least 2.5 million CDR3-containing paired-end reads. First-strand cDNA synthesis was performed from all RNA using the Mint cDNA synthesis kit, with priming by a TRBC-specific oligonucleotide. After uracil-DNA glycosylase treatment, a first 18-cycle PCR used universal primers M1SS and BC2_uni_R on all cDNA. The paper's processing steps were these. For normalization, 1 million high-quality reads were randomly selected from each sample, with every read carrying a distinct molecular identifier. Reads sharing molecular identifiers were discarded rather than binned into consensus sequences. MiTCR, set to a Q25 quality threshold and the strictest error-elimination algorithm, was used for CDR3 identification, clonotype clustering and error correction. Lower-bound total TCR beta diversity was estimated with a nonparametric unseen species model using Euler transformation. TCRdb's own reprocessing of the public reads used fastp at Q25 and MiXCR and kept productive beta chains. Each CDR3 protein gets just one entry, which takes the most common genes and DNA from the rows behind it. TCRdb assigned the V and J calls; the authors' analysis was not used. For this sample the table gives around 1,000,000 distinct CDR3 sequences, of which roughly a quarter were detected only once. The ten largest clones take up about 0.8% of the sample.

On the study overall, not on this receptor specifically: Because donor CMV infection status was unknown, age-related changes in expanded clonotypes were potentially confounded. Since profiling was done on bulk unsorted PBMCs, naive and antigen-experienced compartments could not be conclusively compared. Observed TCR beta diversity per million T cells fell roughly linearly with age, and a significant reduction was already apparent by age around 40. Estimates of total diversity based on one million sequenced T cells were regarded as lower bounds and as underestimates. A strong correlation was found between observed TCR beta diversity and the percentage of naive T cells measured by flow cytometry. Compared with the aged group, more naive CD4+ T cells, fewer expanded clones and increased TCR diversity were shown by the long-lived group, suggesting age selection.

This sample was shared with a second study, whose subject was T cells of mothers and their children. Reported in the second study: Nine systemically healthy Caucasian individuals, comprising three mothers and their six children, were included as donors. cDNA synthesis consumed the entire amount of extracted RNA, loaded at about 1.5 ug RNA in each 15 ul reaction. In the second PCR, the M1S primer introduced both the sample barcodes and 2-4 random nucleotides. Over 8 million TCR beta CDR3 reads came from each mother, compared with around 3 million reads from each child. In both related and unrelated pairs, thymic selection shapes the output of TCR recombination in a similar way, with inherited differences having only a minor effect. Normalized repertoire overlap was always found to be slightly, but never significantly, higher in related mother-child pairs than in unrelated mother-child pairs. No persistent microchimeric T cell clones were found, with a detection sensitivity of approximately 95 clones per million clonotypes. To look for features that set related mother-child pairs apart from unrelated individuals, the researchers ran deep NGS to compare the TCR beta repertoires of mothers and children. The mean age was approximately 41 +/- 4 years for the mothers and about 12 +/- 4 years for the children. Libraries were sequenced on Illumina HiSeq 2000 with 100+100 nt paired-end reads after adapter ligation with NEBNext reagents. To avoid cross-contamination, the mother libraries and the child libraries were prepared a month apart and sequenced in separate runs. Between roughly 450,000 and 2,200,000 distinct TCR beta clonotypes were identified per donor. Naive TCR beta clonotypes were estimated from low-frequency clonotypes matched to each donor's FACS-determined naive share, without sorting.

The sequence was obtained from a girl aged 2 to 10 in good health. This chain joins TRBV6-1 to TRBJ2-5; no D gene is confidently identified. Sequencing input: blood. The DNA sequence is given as TGTGCCAGCAGTGAGATTTCTCGGAACCAAGAGACCCAGTACTTC. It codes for CASSEISRNQETQYF.